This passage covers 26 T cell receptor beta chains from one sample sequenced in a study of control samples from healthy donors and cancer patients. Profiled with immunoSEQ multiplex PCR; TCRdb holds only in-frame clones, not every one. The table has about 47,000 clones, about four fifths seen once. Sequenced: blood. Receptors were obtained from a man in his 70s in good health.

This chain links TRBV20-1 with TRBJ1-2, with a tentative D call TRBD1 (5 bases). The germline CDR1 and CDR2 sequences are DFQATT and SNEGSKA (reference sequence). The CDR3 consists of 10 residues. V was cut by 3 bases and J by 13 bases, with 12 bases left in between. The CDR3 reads CSASEPQGTF. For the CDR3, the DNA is TGCAGTGCTAGTGAGCCTCAGGGCACCTTC.

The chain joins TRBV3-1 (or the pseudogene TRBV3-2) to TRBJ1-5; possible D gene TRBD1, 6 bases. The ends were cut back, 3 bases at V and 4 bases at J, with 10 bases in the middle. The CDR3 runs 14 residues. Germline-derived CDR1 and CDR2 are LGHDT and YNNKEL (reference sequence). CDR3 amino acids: CASSHKGGNQPQHF. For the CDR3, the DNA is TGTGCCAGCAGCCATAAAGGGGGGAATCAGCCCCAGCATTTT.

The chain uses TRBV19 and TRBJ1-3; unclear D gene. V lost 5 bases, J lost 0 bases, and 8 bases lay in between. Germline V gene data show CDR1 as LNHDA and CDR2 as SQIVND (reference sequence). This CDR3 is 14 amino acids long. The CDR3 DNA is TGTGCCAGTAGTCCCCAACTCTCTGGAAACACCATATATTTT. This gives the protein CASSPQLSGNTIYF.

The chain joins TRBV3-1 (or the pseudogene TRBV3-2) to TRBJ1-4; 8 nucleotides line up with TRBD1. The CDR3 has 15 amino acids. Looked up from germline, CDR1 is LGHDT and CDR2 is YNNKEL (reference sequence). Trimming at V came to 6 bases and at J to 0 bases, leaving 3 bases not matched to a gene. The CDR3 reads CASRTTGATNEKLFF. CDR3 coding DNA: TGTGCCAGCAGGACGACAGGGGCAACTAATGAAAAACTGTTTTTT.

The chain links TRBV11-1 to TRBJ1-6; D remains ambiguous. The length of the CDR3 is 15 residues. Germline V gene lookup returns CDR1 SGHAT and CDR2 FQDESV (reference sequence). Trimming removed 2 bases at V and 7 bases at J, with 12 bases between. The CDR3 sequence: CASSLSPNGNSPLHF. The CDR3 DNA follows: TGTGCCAGCAGCTTAAGCCCAAACGGGAATTCACCCCTCCACTTT. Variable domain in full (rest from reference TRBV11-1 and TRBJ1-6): EAEVAQSPRYKITEKSQAVAFWCDPISGHATLYWYRQILGQGPELLVQFQDESVVDDSQLPKDRFSAERLKGVDSTLKIQPAELGDSAMYLCASSLSPNGNSPLHFGNGTRLTVT.

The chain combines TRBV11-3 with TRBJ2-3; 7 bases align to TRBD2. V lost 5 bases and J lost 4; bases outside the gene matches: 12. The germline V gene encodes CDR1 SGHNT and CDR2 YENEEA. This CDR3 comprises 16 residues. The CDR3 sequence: CASSPLWGRAADTQYF. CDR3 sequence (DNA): TGTGCCAGCAGCCCTCTTTGGGGGAGGGCCGCAGATACGCAGTATTTT. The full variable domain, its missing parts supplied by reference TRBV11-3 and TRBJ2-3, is EAGVVQSPRYKIIEKKQPVAFWCNPISGHNTLYWYLQNLGQGPELLIRYENEEAVDDSQLPKDRFSAERLKGVDSTLKIQPAELGDSAVYLCASSPLWGRAADTQYFGPGTRLTVL.

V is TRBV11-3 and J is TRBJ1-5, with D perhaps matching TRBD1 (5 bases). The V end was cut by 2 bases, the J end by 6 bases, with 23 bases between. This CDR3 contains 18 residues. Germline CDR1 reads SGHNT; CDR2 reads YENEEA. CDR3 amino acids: CASSLKVRGGTPVQPQHF. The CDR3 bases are TGTGCCAGCAGCTTAAAAGTGCGGGGCGGTACCCCCGTTCAGCCCCAGCATTTT.

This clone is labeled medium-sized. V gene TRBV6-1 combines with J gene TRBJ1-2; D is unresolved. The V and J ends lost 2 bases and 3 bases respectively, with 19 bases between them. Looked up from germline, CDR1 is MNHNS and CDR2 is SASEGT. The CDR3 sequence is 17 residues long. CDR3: CASSENVLNWADYGYTF. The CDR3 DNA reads TGTGCCAGCAGTGAAAATGTTCTAAATTGGGCGGACTATGGCTACACCTTC.

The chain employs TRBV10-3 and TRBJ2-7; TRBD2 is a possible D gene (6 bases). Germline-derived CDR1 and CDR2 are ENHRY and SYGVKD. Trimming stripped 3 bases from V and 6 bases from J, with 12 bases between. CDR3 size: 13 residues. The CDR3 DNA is TGTGCCATCAGTGAAGGGATGGAGGGCGAGCAGTACTTC. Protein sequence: CAISEGMEGEQYF.

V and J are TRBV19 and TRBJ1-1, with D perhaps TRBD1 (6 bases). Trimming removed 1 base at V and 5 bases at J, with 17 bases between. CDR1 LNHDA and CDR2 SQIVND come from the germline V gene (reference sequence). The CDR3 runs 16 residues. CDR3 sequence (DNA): TGTGCCAGTAGTATAGTATGGACAGAGGATTATACTGAAGCTTTCTTT. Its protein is CASSIVWTEDYTEAFF.

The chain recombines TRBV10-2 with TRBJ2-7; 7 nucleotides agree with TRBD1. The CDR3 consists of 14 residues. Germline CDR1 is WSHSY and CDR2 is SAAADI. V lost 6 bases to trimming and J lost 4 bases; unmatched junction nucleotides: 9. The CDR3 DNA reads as TGCGCCAGCAGCCCACAGGGGATTGCATACGAGCAGTACTTC. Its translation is CASSPQGIAYEQYF.

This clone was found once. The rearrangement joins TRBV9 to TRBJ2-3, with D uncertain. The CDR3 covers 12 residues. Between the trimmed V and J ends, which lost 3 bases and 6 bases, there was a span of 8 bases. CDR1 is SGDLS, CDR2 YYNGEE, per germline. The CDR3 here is CASSASRDTQYF. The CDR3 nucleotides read TGTGCCAGCAGCGCTAGTAGGGATACGCAGTATTTT.

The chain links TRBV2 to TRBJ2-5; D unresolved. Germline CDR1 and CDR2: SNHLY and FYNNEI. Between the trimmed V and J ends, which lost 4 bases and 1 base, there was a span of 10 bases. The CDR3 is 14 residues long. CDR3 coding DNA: TGTGCCAGCAGTGCGAGGCTTTCCCAAGAGACCCAGTACTTC. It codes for CASSARLSQETQYF.

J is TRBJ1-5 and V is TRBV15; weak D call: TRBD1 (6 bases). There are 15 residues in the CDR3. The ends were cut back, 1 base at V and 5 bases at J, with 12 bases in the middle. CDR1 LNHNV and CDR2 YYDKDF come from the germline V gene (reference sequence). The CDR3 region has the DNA TGTGCCACCAGCAGAGTGGCGGGGGCCCATCAGCCCCAGCATTTT. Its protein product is CATSRVAGAHQPQHF.

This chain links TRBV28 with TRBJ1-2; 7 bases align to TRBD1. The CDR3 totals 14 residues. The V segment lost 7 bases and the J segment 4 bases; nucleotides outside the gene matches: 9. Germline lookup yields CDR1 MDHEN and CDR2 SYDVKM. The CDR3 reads CASKPSGQLYGYTF. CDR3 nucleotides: TGTGCCAGCAAACCCTCGGGACAGCTCTATGGCTACACCTTC.

For the CDR3, the DNA is TGTGCCAGCAGGGCACAGGGGTTAGACAATCAGCCCCAGCATTTT. This encodes CASRAQGLDNQPQHF. The chain combines TRBV2 with TRBJ1-5; 7 nucleotides agree with TRBD1. Germline V gives CDR1 SNHLY, CDR2 FYNNEI. The CDR3 totals 15 residues. V lost 6 bases and J lost 3; bases outside the gene matches: 8.

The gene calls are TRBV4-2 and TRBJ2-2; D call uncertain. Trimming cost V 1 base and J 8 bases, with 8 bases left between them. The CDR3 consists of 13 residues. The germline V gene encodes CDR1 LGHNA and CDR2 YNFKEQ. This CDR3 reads CASSQADSGELFF. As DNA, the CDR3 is TGTGCCAGCAGCCAAGCCGACTCGGGGGAGCTGTTTTTT.

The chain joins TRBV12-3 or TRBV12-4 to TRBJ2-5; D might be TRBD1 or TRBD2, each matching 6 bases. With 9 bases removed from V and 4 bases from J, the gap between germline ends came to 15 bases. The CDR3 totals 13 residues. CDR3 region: CASGRGQGETQYF. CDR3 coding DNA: TGTGCCAGTGGACGGGGGCAAGGAGAGACCCAGTACTTC.

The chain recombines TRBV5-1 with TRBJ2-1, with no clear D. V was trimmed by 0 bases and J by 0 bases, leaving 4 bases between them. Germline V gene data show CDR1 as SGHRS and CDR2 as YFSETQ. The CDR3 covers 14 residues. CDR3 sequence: CASSLGSSYNEQFF. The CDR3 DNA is TGCGCCAGCAGCTTGGGGAGCTCCTACAATGAGCAGTTCTTC.

This CDR3 reads CASSRDRGLEQYF. DNA for the CDR3: TGTGCCAGCAGCCGGGACAGGGGCCTCGAGCAGTACTTC. The V gene is TRBV6-5, the J gene TRBJ2-7; 10 bases are shared with TRBD1. Germline-derived CDR1 and CDR2 are MNHEY and SVGAGI. The CDR3 runs 13 residues. Trimming took 6 bases from V and 6 from J; bases not matched to a gene: 5.

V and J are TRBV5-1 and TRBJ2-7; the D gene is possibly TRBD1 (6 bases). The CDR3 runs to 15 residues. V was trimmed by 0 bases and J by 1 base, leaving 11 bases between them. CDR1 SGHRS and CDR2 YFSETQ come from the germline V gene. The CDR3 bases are TGCGCCAGCAGCTTGGAGGGACATTTGTCCTACGAGCAGTACTTC. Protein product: CASSLEGHLSYEQYF.

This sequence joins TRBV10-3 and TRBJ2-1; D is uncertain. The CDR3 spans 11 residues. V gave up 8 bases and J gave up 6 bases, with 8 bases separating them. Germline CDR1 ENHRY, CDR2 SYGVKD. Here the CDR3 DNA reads TGTGCCATCTTGGGAACCAATGAGCAGTTCTTC. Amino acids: CAILGTNEQFF.

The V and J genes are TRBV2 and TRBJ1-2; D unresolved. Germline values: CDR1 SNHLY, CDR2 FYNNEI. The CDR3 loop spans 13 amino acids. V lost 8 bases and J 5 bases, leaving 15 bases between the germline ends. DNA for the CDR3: TGTGCCAGCCGAGGAGAGGGATCATATGGCTACACCTTC. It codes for CASRGEGSYGYTF.

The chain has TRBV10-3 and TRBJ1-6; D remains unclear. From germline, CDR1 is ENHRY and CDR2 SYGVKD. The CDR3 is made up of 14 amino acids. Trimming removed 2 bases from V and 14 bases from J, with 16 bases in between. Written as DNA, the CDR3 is TGTGCCATCAGTGAGCCCTGGACCTCCCCGGCCCTCCACTTT. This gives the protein CAISEPWTSPALHF.

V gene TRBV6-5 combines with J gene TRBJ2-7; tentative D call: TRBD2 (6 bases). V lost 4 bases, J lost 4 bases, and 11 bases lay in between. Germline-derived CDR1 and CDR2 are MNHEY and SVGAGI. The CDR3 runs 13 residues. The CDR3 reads CASSFEEGYEQYF. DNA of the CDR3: TGTGCCAGCAGTTTTGAGGAGGGTTACGAGCAGTACTTC.

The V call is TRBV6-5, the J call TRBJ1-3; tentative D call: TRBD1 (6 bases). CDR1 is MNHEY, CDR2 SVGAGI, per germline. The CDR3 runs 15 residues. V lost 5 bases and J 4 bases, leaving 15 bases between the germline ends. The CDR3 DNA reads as TGTGCCAGCAGTACACAGGGACAAGGCGGAAACACCATATATTTT. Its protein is CASSTQGQGGNTIYF.